The 10 T cell receptor beta chains below were found in one sample sequenced in a study of control samples from healthy donors and cancer patients. TCRdb's copy holds only in-frame clones and misses some; the assay was immunoSEQ multiplex PCR. The profile shows tens of thousands of clones, 90% of them singletons. The sequenced sample consisted of blood. These receptors came from a woman younger than 35 in good health.

The chain employs TRBV19 and TRBJ2-7, with D unclear. Deletions cut 3 bases from V and 3 bases from J, with 9 bases between. CDR3 length equals 13 residues. Germline V gene data show CDR1 as LNHDA and CDR2 as SQIVND (reference sequence). The CDR3 bases are TGTGCCAGTAGTATGTGGCTATACTACGAGCAGTACTTC. This gives the protein CASSMWLYYEQYF.

V usage is TRBV6-5 and J usage is TRBJ1-1; TRBD1 might be the D (5 bases). Germline assignment: CDR1 MNHEY and CDR2 SVGAGI. The CDR3 is 15 residues long. Trimming stripped 2 bases from V and 6 bases from J, with 16 bases between. The CDR3 sequence: CASSYLGRDLAEAFF. The CDR3 DNA reads TGTGCCAGCAGTTACCTTGGCAGGGATTTGGCTGAAGCTTTCTTT.

The chain has TRBV3-1 (or the pseudogene TRBV3-2) and TRBJ1-2, with D possibly being TRBD1 (5 bases). Germline V CDR1 and CDR2: LGHDT, YNNKEL (reference sequence). V lost 3 bases and J lost 4, with 21 bases in between. This CDR3 is built from 17 residues. CDR3 amino acids: CASSQGWDGQGSYGYTF. The CDR3, as DNA: TGTGCCAGCAGCCAGGGCTGGGACGGGCAGGGAAGCTATGGCTACACCTTC.

V is TRBV9 and J is TRBJ1-1, with D unclear. Germline CDR1 SGDLS, CDR2 YYNGEE. The CDR3 has 14 amino acids. V was clipped by 4 bases and J by 1 base, with 11 bases between them. For the CDR3, the DNA is TGTGCCAGCAGCTTCTTGGACCAGAACACTGAAGCTTTCTTT. It is translated as CASSFLDQNTEAFF.

V usage is TRBV6-9 and J usage is TRBJ1-2; D unresolved. Looked up from germline, CDR1 is MNHGY and CDR2 is SVAAGI. This CDR3 contains 15 residues. With 6 bases removed from V and 2 bases from J, the gap between germline ends came to 16 bases. CDR3 DNA sequence: TGTGCCAGCAGCTACACCCGGGTGGACAACTATGGCTACACCTTC. It specifies CASSYTRVDNYGYTF.

The chain couples TRBV21-1 to TRBJ2-5; the DNA was not used to check the table's D call, TRBD1. TRBV21-1 is deemed a pseudogene. The CDR3 has 17 residues. In nucleotides, the CDR3 is TGTGCCAGCAGCACCCCTTACGGGACAAAATTGCAAGAGACCCAGTACTTC. Protein product: CASSTPYGTKLQETQYF.

This chain connects TRBV6-1 to TRBJ2-1, with D perhaps TRBD2 (5 bases). V was clipped by 4 bases and J by 0 bases, with 13 bases between them. Per the germline V gene, CDR1 is MNHNS and CDR2 is SASEGT. There are 16 residues in the CDR3. CDR3 DNA: TGTGCCAGCAGTGGTCGACTACCCAGCTCCTACAATGAGCAGTTCTTC. It translates to CASSGRLPSSYNEQFF.

This chain links TRBV10-1 with TRBJ2-1; D not resolved. CDR3 size: 14 residues. Germline CDR1 is WNHNN and CDR2 is SYGVQD (reference sequence). V lost 4 bases and J 2 bases, leaving 9 bases between the germline ends. Here the CDR3 DNA reads TGCGCCAGCAGTGGGGCGCCAGCCTACAATGAGCAGTTCTTC. This sequence encodes CASSGAPAYNEQFF.

The chain's CDR3 is CASSPDWNTDTQYF. The DNA for the CDR3 is TGTGCCAGCAGCCCCGACTGGAACACAGATACGCAGTATTTT. The chain has TRBV11-3 and TRBJ2-3, with D hard to call. V lost 5 bases and J lost 2, with 11 bases in between. Germline CDR1 and CDR2: SGHNT and YENEEA. The CDR3 spans 14 residues.

The J gene is TRBJ1-1, the V gene TRBV6-1; D not certain. V shed 0 bases and J shed 7 bases, with 6 bases lying between them. CDR3 length: 12 amino acids. Germline loops: CDR1 MNHNS, CDR2 SASEGT. The CDR3 nucleotides read TGTGCCAGCAGTGAAGCGCTCTATGAAGCTTTCTTT. It yields the protein CASSEALYEAFF.